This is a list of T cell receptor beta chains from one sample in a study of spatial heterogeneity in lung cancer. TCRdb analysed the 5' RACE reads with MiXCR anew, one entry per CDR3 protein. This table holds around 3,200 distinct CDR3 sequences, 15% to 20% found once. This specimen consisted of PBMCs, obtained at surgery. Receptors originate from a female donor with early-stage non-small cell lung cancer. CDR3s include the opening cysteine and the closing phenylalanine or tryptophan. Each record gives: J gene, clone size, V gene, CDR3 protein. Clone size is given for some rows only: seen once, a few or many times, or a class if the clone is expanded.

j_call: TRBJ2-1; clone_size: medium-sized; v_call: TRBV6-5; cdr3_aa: CASSYSSGEYNEQFF
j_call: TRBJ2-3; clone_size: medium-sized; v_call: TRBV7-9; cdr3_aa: CASSLPTSTDTQYF
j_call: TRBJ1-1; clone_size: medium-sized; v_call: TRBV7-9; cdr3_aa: CASSLFQRPIMNTEAFF
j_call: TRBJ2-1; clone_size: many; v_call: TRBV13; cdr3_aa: CASSLARLAADNEQFF
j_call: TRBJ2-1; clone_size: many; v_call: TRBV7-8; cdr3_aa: CASSVRDYFYNEQFF
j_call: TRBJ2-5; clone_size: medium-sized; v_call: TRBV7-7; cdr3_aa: CASSLISQETQYF
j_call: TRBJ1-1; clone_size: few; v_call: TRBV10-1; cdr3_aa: CASTPDRALNTEAFF
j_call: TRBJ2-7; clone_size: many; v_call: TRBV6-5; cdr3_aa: CASSYGPASGDNEQYF
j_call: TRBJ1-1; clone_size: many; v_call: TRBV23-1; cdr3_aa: CASSQSTGREGTEAFF
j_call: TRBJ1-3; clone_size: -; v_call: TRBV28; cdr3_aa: CASSDRGIGNTIYF
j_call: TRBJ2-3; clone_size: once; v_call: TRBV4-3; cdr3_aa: CASSPGQGTDTQYF
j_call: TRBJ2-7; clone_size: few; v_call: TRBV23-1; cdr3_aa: CASSQSWTGVYEQYF
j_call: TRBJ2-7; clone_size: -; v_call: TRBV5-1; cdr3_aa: CASTGQGNSYEQYF
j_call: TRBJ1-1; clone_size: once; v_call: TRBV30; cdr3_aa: CAWSATFGAEAFF
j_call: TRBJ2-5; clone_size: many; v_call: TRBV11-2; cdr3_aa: CASSLDREQETQYF
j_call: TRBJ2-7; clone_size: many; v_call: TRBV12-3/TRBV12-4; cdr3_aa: CASSLGQGARTYEQYF
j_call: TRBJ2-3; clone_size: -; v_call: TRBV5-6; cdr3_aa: CASSLGRHTDTQYF
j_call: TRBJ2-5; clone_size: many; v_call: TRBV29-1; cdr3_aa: CSVEIPGKETQYF
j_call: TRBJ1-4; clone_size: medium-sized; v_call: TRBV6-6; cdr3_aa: CASSKQRNEKLFF
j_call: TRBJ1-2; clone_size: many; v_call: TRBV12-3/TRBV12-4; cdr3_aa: CASSFSFNGYTF
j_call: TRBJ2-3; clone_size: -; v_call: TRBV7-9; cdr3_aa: CASSLRTSGGSADTQYF
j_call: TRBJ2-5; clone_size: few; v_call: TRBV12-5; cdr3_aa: CASDPFDVGGAETQYF
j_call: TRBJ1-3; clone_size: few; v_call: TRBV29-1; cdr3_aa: CSVSDGGARNTIYF
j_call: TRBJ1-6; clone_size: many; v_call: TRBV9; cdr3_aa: CASSVAQDSPLHF
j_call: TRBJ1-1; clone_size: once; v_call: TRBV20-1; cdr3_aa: CSARGLYADTEAFF
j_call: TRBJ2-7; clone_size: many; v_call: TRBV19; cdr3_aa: CASSLSLLTIPYEQYF
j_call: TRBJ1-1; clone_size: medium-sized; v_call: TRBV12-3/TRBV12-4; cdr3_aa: CASKGWNTEAFF
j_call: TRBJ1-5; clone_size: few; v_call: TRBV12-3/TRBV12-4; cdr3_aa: CASSSTGPQHF
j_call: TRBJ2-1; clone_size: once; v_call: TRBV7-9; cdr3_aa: CASSPGGSSYNEQFF
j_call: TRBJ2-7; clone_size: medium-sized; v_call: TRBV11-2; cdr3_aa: CASSATTLRYEQYF
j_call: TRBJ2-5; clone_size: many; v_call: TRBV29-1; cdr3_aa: CSVPDTIQETQYF
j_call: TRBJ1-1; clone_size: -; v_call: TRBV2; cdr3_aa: CASVGNWVTEAFF
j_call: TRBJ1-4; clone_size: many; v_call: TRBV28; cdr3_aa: CASGRDRGKLFF
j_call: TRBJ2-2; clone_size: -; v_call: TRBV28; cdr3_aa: CASSEESDRGYYGELFF
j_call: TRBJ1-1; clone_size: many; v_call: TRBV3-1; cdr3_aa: CASSPWTGVDTEAFF
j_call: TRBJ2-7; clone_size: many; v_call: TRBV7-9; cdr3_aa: CASSPPGSIHEQYF
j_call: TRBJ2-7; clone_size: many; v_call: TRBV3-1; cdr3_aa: CASSHLTPNYEQYF
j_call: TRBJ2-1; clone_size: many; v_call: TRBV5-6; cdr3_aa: CASSLGQGFIKQFF
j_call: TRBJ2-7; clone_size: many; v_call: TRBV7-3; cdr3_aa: CASSLTGTGAYEQYF
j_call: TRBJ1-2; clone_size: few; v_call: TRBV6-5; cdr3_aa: CASRFGQGPNGYTF
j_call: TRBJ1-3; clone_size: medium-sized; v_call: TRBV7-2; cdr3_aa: CASSLARPNSGNTIYF
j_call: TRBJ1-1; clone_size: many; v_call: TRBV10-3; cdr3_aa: CAISGGGVNTEAFF
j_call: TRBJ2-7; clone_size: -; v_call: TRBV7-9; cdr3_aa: CASSQGLRYEQYF
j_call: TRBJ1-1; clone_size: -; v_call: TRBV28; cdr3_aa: CASSFSGTLEAFF
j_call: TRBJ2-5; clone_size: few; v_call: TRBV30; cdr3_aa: CAWSFGETQYF
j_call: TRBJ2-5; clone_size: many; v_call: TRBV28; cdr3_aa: CATTRTETQYF
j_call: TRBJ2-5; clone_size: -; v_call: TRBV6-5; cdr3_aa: CASSSGERGTQYF
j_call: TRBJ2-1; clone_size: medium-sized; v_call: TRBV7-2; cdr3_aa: CASSFGSGGYNEQFF
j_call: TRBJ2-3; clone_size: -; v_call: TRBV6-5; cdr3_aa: CASSYYSGALDTQYF
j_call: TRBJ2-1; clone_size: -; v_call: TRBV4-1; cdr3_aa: CASSQDPAPPYNEQFF
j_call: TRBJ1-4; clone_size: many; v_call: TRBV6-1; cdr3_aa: CASSRYRGTGREDEKLFF
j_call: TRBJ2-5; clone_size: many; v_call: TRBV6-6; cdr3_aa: CASSFGTSGRGTQYF
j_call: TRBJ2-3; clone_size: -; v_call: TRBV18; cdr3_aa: CASSPLAGVAGGDTQYF
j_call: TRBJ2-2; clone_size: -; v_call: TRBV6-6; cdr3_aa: CASRIPGQGNTGELFF
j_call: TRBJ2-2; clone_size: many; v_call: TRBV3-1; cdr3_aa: CASSQDRGTSTGELFF